This T cell receptor beta chain was recovered during a study of blood T cell repertoires in COVID-19. Turning to the study itself: Acute and convalescent COVID-19 specimens originated in the United States, Italy and Spain. PBMCs, B-cell-depleted T cells, or T cells provided the cDNA or gDNA that made up the material.

Trimming cost V 0 bases and J 4 bases; bases outside gene matches: 0. Germline CDR1 is SGHVS and CDR2 is FQNEAQ. The CDR3 is 14 amino acids. Only in-frame clones appear in the TCRdb table, and some are missing; sequencing was by immunoSEQ multiplex PCR. Of 200,000 to 300,000 clones in the sample, about nine tenths were seen once. The sequenced material came from peripheral blood. The V call is TRBV7-8, the J call TRBJ2-7, with TRBD1 matching 10 bases. The clonotype originates from a middle-aged woman with acute or convalescent COVID-19. CDR3 nucleotides: TGTGCCAGCAGCTTAGCGGGACAGGGGTACGAGCAGTACGTC. It yields the protein CASSLAGQGYEQYV.